One sample yielded the 20 T cell receptor beta chains listed below, sequenced in a study of cytomegalovirus exposure and HLA in healthy donors. Assay: immunoSEQ multiplex PCR; the TCRdb copy retains only in-frame clones and omits some. The sample shows some 260,000 clones, about 88% of them seen only once. The sequenced sample consisted of PBMCs. The receptors were gathered from a man aged 18 to 30 in good health and CMV-seropositive.

The V call is TRBV2, the J call TRBJ2-3; D might be TRBD1 (6 bases). Germline loops: CDR1 SNHLY, CDR2 FYNNEI. This CDR3 region has 15 residues. V lost 5 bases, J lost 1 base, and 13 bases lay in between. The CDR3 DNA sequence: TGTGCCAGCAGTCTCATCACAGGGCGCACAGATACGCAGTATTTT. This translates into CASSLITGRTDTQYF.

V and J are TRBV6-5 and TRBJ1-1; D is unclear. CDR1 and CDR2 (germline): MNHEY, SVGAGI. V was shortened by 8 bases and J by 4 bases, with 14 bases between the two germline ends. The CDR3 consists of 13 residues. This CDR3 is CASAPVGGTEAFF. The DNA of the CDR3 is TGTGCCAGCGCACCGGTGGGCGGCACTGAAGCTTTCTTT.

This clone occurred many times. The genes are TRBV7-9 and TRBJ2-3, with D possibly being TRBD2 (6 bases). Trimming left V 1 base short and J 1 base short, with 15 bases between. The V gene's germline CDR1 is SEHNR and CDR2 FQNEAQ (reference sequence). This CDR3 contains 17 residues. CDR3 DNA: TGTGCCAGCAGCTTAGGGGCCGGAGGGTATCGCACAGATACGCAGTATTTT. It codes for CASSLGAGGYRTDTQYF.

The CDR3 here is CASSHDRSYEQYF. CDR3 DNA sequence: TGTGCCAGCAGCCACGACAGGTCCTACGAGCAGTACTTC. V is TRBV5-6 and J is TRBJ2-7; a possible D gene is TRBD1 (6 bases). Trimming removed 4 bases at V and 1 base at J, with 9 bases between. The germline V gene has CDR1 SGHDT and CDR2 YYEEEE. This CDR3 contains 13 residues.

The chain uses TRBV4-1 and TRBJ2-1; TRBD2 matches 10 bases. CDR3 length: 16 residues. The trim removed 1 base at V and 8 bases at J, leaving 8 bases unmatched. Germline loops: CDR1 MGHRA, CDR2 YSYEKL. DNA of the CDR3: TGCGCCAGCAGCCAAGGCCTAGCTAGCGGGAGTTATGAGCAGTTCTTC. This encodes CASSQGLASGSYEQFF.

The chain joins TRBV7-9 to TRBJ2-3; perhaps TRBD2 as D (5 bases). This CDR3 region has 14 residues. Trimming took 7 bases from V and 0 from J, leaving 11 bases between them. CDR1 and CDR2 from the germline V gene are SEHNR and FQNEAQ (reference sequence). The CDR3: CASTNEGSTDTQYF. CDR3 DNA: TGTGCCAGCACGAACGAGGGCAGCACAGATACGCAGTATTTT. The full variable domain, completed using reference TRBV7-9 and TRBJ2-3, is DTGVSQNPRHKITKRGQNVTFRCDPISEHNRLYWYRQTLGQGPEFLTYFQNEAQLEKSRLLSDRFSAERPKGSFSTLEIQRTEQGDSAMYLCASTNEGSTDTQYFGPGTRLTVL.

The chain recombines TRBV6-1 with TRBJ2-7; the D gene is possibly TRBD2 (5 bases). CDR3 length: 15 amino acids. Trimming pared 2 bases from V and 7 bases from J, leaving 18 bases between. Germline assignment: CDR1 MNHNS and CDR2 SASEGT. The CDR3 region is CASSENGIRVGEQYF. The CDR3, as DNA: TGTGCCAGCAGTGAAAACGGGATTCGGGTAGGGGAGCAGTACTTC.

The chain joins TRBV27 to TRBJ1-1; D gene ambiguous. Between the trimmed V and J ends, which lost 4 bases and 8 bases, there was a span of 23 bases. Per the germline V gene, CDR1 is MNHEY and CDR2 is SMNVEV (reference sequence). The CDR3 consists of 16 residues. The CDR3 nucleotides read TGTGCCAGCAGTTCCTCTCTTCTCCGACGGGGAGGGGAAGCTTTCTTT. As protein: CASSSSLLRRGGEAFF.

The J gene is TRBJ2-1, the V gene TRBV7-9; 10 bases line up with TRBD2. This CDR3 is built from 16 residues. Per germline, CDR1 SEHNR and CDR2 FQNEAQ (reference sequence). Trimming took 7 bases from V and 9 from J; bases not matched to a gene: 15. This CDR3 is CASTLRSLAGAIEQFF. The CDR3, as DNA: TGTGCCAGCACCCTTAGGTCCCTAGCGGGAGCTATTGAGCAGTTCTTC.

The chain uses TRBV6-4 and TRBJ2-1; 11 bases are shared with TRBD1. The germline V gene has CDR1 MRHNA and CDR2 SNTAGT. CDR3 size: 14 residues. Trimming at V came to 6 bases and at J to 9 bases, leaving 7 bases not matched to a gene. DNA of the CDR3: TGTGCCAGCAGCCAGGACAGGGGGCCGGTTGAGCAGTTCTTC. Amino acid sequence: CASSQDRGPVEQFF.

The chain recombines TRBV9 with TRBJ2-7; D is perhaps TRBD2 (6 bases). V was shortened by 3 bases and J by 3 bases, with 13 bases between the two germline ends. This CDR3 contains 14 residues. CDR1 SGDLS and CDR2 YYNGEE come from the germline V gene. The CDR3 region is CASSAPGRVYEQYF. CDR3 nucleotides: TGTGCCAGCAGCGCCCCCGGGAGAGTCTACGAGCAGTACTTC.

The rearrangement joins TRBV2 to TRBJ2-2, with 10 bases aligning to TRBD2. The trim removed 2 bases at V and 1 base at J, leaving 7 bases unmatched. The CDR3 consists of 18 residues. Germline values: CDR1 SNHLY, CDR2 FYNNEI. The CDR3 DNA follows: TGTGCCAGCAGTGAATGGCCTAGCGGGGGAATGAACACCGGGGAGCTGTTTTTT. Translating it yields CASSEWPSGGMNTGELFF.

The CDR3 reads CAILQGVLGTYEQYF. The DNA for the CDR3 is TGTGCCATCTTACAAGGGGTGCTAGGTACCTACGAGCAGTACTTC. This chain connects TRBV14 to TRBJ2-7, with D possibly matching TRBD1 (5 bases). This CDR3 spans 15 amino acids. The ends were cut back, 10 bases at V and 2 bases at J, with 21 bases in the middle. The V gene's germline CDR1 is SGHDN and CDR2 FVKESK.

This chain joins TRBV19 and TRBJ2-1; D is perhaps TRBD2 (5 bases). The germline gives CDR1 LNHDA, CDR2 SQIVND (reference sequence). CDR3 length: 16 amino acids. V was clipped by 0 bases and J by 0 bases, with 9 bases between them. The CDR3 bases are TGTGCCAGTAGTATAGATCGAGGGAGCTCCTACAATGAGCAGTTCTTC. Its protein is CASSIDRGSSYNEQFF.

The gene calls are TRBV2 and TRBJ2-6, with TRBD2 identical over 13 bases. The CDR3 covers 18 residues. Germline V lookup: CDR1 SNHLY, CDR2 FYNNEI. V shed 3 bases and J 3 bases; nucleotides not matched to a gene: 5. CDR3 DNA sequence: TGTGCCAGCAGTGACGGACTAGCGGGAGTAGATGGGGCCAACGTCCTGACTTTC. This codes for CASSDGLAGVDGANVLTF.

The chain joins TRBV4-2 to TRBJ2-2; 11 positions agree with TRBD2. The CDR3 loop spans 16 amino acids. Germline values: CDR1 LGHNA, CDR2 YNFKEQ. V dropped 1 base and J dropped 3; count of bases not matched to a gene: 1. This chain's CDR3 is CASSQVAGGHTGELFF. CDR3 in DNA: TGTGCCAGCAGCCAAGTAGCGGGAGGGCACACCGGGGAGCTGTTTTTT.

The V gene is TRBV5-1, the J gene TRBJ1-4; D call uncertain. The CDR3 has 14 amino acids. Germline-derived CDR1 and CDR2 are SGHRS and YFSETQ. V was shortened by 2 bases and J by 4 bases, with 9 bases between the two germline ends. Here the CDR3 reads CASSFEGLNEKLFF. The CDR3 DNA reads as TGCGCCAGCAGCTTTGAAGGGCTTAATGAAAAACTGTTTTTT.

The chain joins TRBV7-8 to TRBJ1-2; the match to TRBD1 covers 12 bases. From germline, CDR1 is SGHVS and CDR2 FQNEAQ. This CDR3 has 14 residues. V was pared by 4 bases and J by 7 bases, with 4 bases of the junction left unmatched. The CDR3 sequence is CASSSGQGAGGYTF. CDR3 nucleotide sequence: TGTGCCAGCAGCTCGGGACAGGGGGCAGGTGGCTACACCTTC. Complete variable domain (other parts from reference TRBV7-8 and TRBJ1-2): GAGVSQSPRYKVAKRGQDVALRCDPISGHVSLFWYQQALGQGPEFLTYFQNEAQLDKSGLPSDRFFAERPEGSVSTLKIQRTQQEDSAVYLCASSSGQGAGGYTFGSGTRLTVV.

The sample holds a few counts of this clone. The junction departs from germline at one end; a sequencing error may be responsible. The V and J genes are TRBV6-1 and TRBJ1-2, with TRBD1 matching 7 bases. CDR1 MNHNS and CDR2 SASEGT come from the germline V gene. The length of the CDR3 is 15 residues. DNA for the CDR3: TGTGCCAGCAGCGAAGGGGGCGCGGCTTACTATGGCTACACCTTC. It codes for CASSEGGAAYYGYTF.

The gene calls are TRBV6-4 and TRBJ2-2; unclear D gene. The CDR3 contains 13 residues. V was shortened by 3 bases and J by 4 bases, with 6 bases between the two germline ends. The germline gives CDR1 MRHNA, CDR2 SNTAGT. The CDR3 DNA follows: TGTGCCAGCAGTGAAGGCTTCACCGGGGAGCTGTTTTTT. It specifies CASSEGFTGELFF.